The sequence of this TCR beta chain was determined in a study of PD-1 blockade in classical Hodgkin lymphoma. A remark on this clone: Its specificity is not known.

The method was immunoSEQ multiplex PCR; TCRdb's version includes in-frame clones alone and lacks a portion of them. The sample records roughly 25,000 clones, around 80% being singletons. Patients all relapsed after autologous stem cell transplantation, and there was variation in brentuximab vedotin exposure. CDR1 is MDHEN, CDR2 SYDVKM, per germline. V shed 4 bases and J shed 10 bases, with 16 bases lying between them. The CDR3 length is 13 residues. Study findings and constraints: The authors excluded patients who started nivolumab under 1 year after ASCT. Differences between repertoires have undefined causes, possibly disease activity or prior therapy. Complete responders matched newly diagnosed patients in baseline diversity.

This clonotype was sampled from a human donor with classical Hodgkin lymphoma. This specimen consisted of peripheral blood mononuclear cells (PBMCs), obtained before the second cycle of nivolumab. The rearrangement uses TRBV28 and TRBJ1-1, with D maybe TRBD1 (5 bases). CDR3: CASSSPGQVGAFF. In DNA, the CDR3 is TGTGCCAGCAGTTCTCCGGGGCAGGTGGGAGCTTTCTTT. The variable domain in full, completed from reference TRBV28 and TRBJ1-1, reads DVKVTQSSRYLVKRTGEKVFLECVQDMDHENMFWYRQDPGLGLRLIYFSYDVKMKEKGDIPEGYSVSREKKERFSLILESASTNQTSMYLCASSSPGQVGAFFGQGTRLTVV.